The rows below give T cell receptor beta chains drawn from one sample of a study of beta chain features in type 1 diabetes. The method was immunoSEQ multiplex PCR; TCRdb's version includes in-frame clones alone and lacks a portion of them. The sample consists of 600,000 or so clones, about 14% of them appearing once. What was sequenced was naive CD4+ T cells from blood. The receptor source for this set is a man in his late teens or twenties with type 1 diabetes. The CDR3 runs from the conserved cysteine through the conserved F or W. The D gene is left open where the match is weak. Clone size, where shown, is once, few, many, or a class for clones that have expanded.

J gene,V gene,clone size,D gene,CDR3 DNA,CDR3 protein
TRBJ1-2,TRBV6-1,few,TRBD1,TGTGCCAGCAGTGGACAGGGTCGGCCAGGTGGCTACACCTTC,CASSGQGRPGGYTF
TRBJ2-1,TRBV5-6,.,TRBD2,TGTGCCAGCAGGCTGGCGGGAGGGCCTTCCAATGAGCAGTTCTTC,CASRLAGGPSNEQFF
TRBJ2-5,TRBV4-1,few,.,TGCGCCAGCAGCCAAGCTAGGACAGCAAGTCAAGAGACCCAGTACTTC,CASSQARTASQETQYF
TRBJ2-5,TRBV29-1,.,.,TGCAGCGAAACGTTTCGTAGGGAGACCCAGTACTTC,CSETFRRETQYF
TRBJ2-5,TRBV19,.,TRBD1,TGTGCCAGTAGTATTGACAGGGGCGGAGAGACCCAGTACTTC,CASSIDRGGETQYF
TRBJ2-7,TRBV5-1,few,TRBD1,TGCGCCAGCAGCTCCTCCGGGACAGCATCCTACGAGCAGTACTTC,CASSSSGTASYEQYF
TRBJ2-7,TRBV19,.,.,TGTGCCAGTAGTATGTGGATAGGCGGAACCTACGAGCAGTACTTC,CASSMWIGGTYEQYF
TRBJ1-2,TRBV6-5,.,.,TGTGCCAGCAGTTACTCGGGGGGGTCGGGCTATGGCTACACCTTC,CASSYSGGSGYGYTF
TRBJ2-2,TRBV11-2,.,TRBD1,TGTGCCAGCAGCTCAAGGACAGGTGGCGGGGAGCTGTTTTTT,CASSSRTGGGELFF
TRBJ2-1,TRBV4-2,few,TRBD2,TGTGCCAGCAGCCAGCCCGGGACTAGACCTCACAATGAGCAGTTCTTC,CASSQPGTRPHNEQFF
TRBJ2-2,TRBV2,.,TRBD2,TGTGCCAGCAGGAAACTAGCGGACACCGGGGAGCTGTTTTTT,CASRKLADTGELFF
TRBJ1-4,TRBV4-1,.,TRBD1,TGCGCCAGCAGCGAGAATACAGGGGATGAAAAACTGTTTTTT,CASSENTGDEKLFF
TRBJ1-1,TRBV28,.,.,TGTGCCAGCAGTGTAGGGAACACTGAAGCTTTCTTT,CASSVGNTEAFF
TRBJ2-7,TRBV7-2,once,.,TGTGCCAGCGCATCAGAGGGCGAGCAGTACTTC,CASASEGEQYF
TRBJ2-7,TRBV28,few,.,TGTGCCTCCTCGACAGGATACTACGAGCAGTACTTC,CASSTGYYEQYF
TRBJ2-6,TRBV10-2,few,.,TGCGCCAGCACAACCGGGACCCCCAACGTCCTGACTTTC,CASTTGTPNVLTF